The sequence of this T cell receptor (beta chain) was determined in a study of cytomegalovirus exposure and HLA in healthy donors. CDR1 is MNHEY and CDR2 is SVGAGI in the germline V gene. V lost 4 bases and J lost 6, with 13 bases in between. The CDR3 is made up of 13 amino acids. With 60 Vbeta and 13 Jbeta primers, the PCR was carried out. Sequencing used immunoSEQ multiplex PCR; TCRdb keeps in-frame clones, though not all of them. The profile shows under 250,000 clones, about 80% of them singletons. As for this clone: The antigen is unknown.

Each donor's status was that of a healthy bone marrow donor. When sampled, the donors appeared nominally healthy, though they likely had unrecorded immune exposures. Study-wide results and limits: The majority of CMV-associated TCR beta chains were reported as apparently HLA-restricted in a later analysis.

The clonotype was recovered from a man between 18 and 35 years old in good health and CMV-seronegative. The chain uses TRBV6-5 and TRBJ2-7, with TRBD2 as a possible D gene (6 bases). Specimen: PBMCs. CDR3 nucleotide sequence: TGTGCCAGCAGTTTAAATCAGGAGGGCGAGCAGTACTTC. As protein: CASSLNQEGEQYF.